Listed below are T cell receptor beta chains from one sample, sequenced in a study of T cells in Graves' hyperthyroidism and ophthalmopathy. TCRdb re-called the multiplex PCR reads with MiXCR, one entry per CDR3 protein. The sample carries roughly 660,000 distinct CDR3 sequences, roughly 17% recorded once. The sequenced sample consisted of blood. Every receptor here comes from a man over 45 with Graves' hyperthyroidism. CDR3s include the opening cysteine and the closing phenylalanine or tryptophan. Fields, in order: V gene, J gene, clone size, D gene, CDR3 DNA, CDR3 protein. The D gene is left open where the match is weak. Size tells how often a clone was seen (once, few, many) or the class of an expanded clone, and some rows leave it out.

V gene: TRBV7-2; J gene: TRBJ2-3; clone size: many; D gene: TRBD2; CDR3 DNA: TGTGCCAGCAGCTTAATAGCGGGAGTGGCAGATACGCAGTATTTT; CDR3 protein: CASSLIAGVADTQYF
V gene: TRBV18; J gene: TRBJ1-1; clone size: many; D gene: TRBD1; CDR3 DNA: TGTGCCAGCTCACCCGCCGGGACAGGAGGAGCTTTCTTT; CDR3 protein: CASSPAGTGGAFF
V gene: TRBV13; J gene: TRBJ2-7; clone size: NA; D gene: NA; CDR3 DNA: TGTGCCAGCAGCTCCGACCGACTGGGGAGATACGAGCAGTGCTTC; CDR3 protein: CASSSDRLGRYEQCF
V gene: TRBV4-2; J gene: TRBJ1-2; clone size: NA; D gene: NA; CDR3 DNA: TGTGCCAGCAGCCAAGGGCGGTCCTACACCTTC; CDR3 protein: CASSQGRSYTF
V gene: TRBV28; J gene: TRBJ1-5; clone size: many; D gene: NA; CDR3 DNA: TGTGCCAGCTATGCGGGCAATCAGCCCCAGCATTTT; CDR3 protein: CASYAGNQPQHF
V gene: TRBV6-1; J gene: TRBJ1-1; clone size: few; D gene: NA; CDR3 DNA: TGTGCCAGCAGGATAGGGGTCGGCACTGAAGCTTTCTTT; CDR3 protein: CASRIGVGTEAFF
V gene: TRBV6-5; J gene: TRBJ2-5; clone size: many; D gene: TRBD2; CDR3 DNA: TGTGCCAGCAGTTACCCGGGAGGGAAGACCCAGTACTTC; CDR3 protein: CASSYPGGKTQYF
V gene: TRBV5-1; J gene: TRBJ2-1; clone size: few; D gene: TRBD2; CDR3 DNA: TGCGCCAGCAGCTGGCTAGGGACTAGCGGGTCGAATGAGCAGTTCTTC; CDR3 protein: CASSWLGTSGSNEQFF
V gene: TRBV30; J gene: TRBJ1-5; clone size: many; D gene: NA; CDR3 DNA: TGTGCCTGGAGTGCCAGGGTCAATCAGCCCCAGCATTTT; CDR3 protein: CAWSARVNQPQHF
V gene: TRBV19; J gene: TRBJ2-7; clone size: NA; D gene: NA; CDR3 DNA: TGTGCCAGTAGTATTTCAGTTTCGTTCGGGGGAGGCAACGAGCAGTACTTC; CDR3 protein: CASSISVSFGGGNEQYF
V gene: TRBV6-2/TRBV6-3; J gene: TRBJ1-6; clone size: NA; D gene: TRBD1; CDR3 DNA: TGTGCCAGCAGTTCCGGGACAGGGGGCGCGTCGGGGAATTCACCCCTCCACTTT; CDR3 protein: CASSSGTGGASGNSPLHF
V gene: TRBV29-1; J gene: TRBJ2-7; clone size: many; D gene: TRBD1; CDR3 DNA: TGCAGTGCCAGGGGGACCTACGAGCAGTACTTC; CDR3 protein: CSARGTYEQYF
V gene: TRBV7-6; J gene: TRBJ2-3; clone size: NA; D gene: NA; CDR3 DNA: TGTGCCAGCAGCTCCCGGGGGGCCGGGACCCCAGGATCCGATACGCAGTATTTT; CDR3 protein: CASSSRGAGTPGSDTQYF
V gene: TRBV7-9; J gene: TRBJ2-3; clone size: few; D gene: TRBD2; CDR3 DNA: TGTGCCAGCAGCTTAGGAGTTAGCGGGGATACAGATACGCAGTATTTT; CDR3 protein: CASSLGVSGDTDTQYF
V gene: TRBV19; J gene: TRBJ2-1; clone size: NA; D gene: NA; CDR3 DNA: TGTGCCAGTGAGAAGGCAGGGAAGTACAATGAGCAGTTCTTC; CDR3 protein: CASEKAGKYNEQFF
V gene: TRBV6-1; J gene: TRBJ1-3; clone size: few; D gene: NA; CDR3 DNA: TGTGCCAGCAGTGAAGCAGATAGCTCTTGGTCTGGAAACACCATATATTTT; CDR3 protein: CASSEADSSWSGNTIYF
V gene: TRBV5-8; J gene: TRBJ1-1; clone size: NA; D gene: NA; CDR3 DNA: TGTGCCAGCAGCTTGGCCGGGACACCGAACACTGAAGCTTTCTTT; CDR3 protein: CASSLAGTPNTEAFF
V gene: TRBV29-1; J gene: TRBJ2-5; clone size: many; D gene: TRBD2; CDR3 DNA: TGCAGCGCCCACTCCGGGACTAGCGGGAGTGAGGAGACCCAGTACTTC; CDR3 protein: CSAHSGTSGSEETQYF
V gene: TRBV20-1; J gene: TRBJ2-1; clone size: NA; D gene: NA; CDR3 DNA: TGCAGTGCGACCGGCTTTCTATCCTACAATGAGCAGTTCTTC; CDR3 protein: CSATGFLSYNEQFF
V gene: TRBV18; J gene: TRBJ2-1; clone size: many; D gene: NA; CDR3 DNA: TGTGCCAGCCGCCTAGCGTCAGGCAACAATGAGCAGTTCTTC; CDR3 protein: CASRLASGNNEQFF
V gene: TRBV6-1; J gene: TRBJ2-7; clone size: NA; D gene: TRBD2; CDR3 DNA: TGTGCCAGCAGCCCCGGGACTAGCGGGAGGACCTACGAGCAGTACTTC; CDR3 protein: CASSPGTSGRTYEQYF
V gene: TRBV18; J gene: TRBJ1-1; clone size: few; D gene: NA; CDR3 DNA: TGTGCCAGCTCACCCTCATGGACGGCCGACACTGAAGCTTTCTTT; CDR3 protein: CASSPSWTADTEAFF
V gene: TRBV18; J gene: TRBJ2-3; clone size: NA; D gene: NA; CDR3 DNA: TGTGCCAGCTCGTCGGGGTCGCGGGGAAGCACAGATACGCAGTATTTT; CDR3 protein: CASSSGSRGSTDTQYF
V gene: TRBV30; J gene: TRBJ2-7; clone size: many; D gene: NA; CDR3 DNA: TGTGCCTGGAGTCCCCTCCGGGACTCTTCCTACGAGCAGTACTTC; CDR3 protein: CAWSPLRDSSYEQYF
V gene: TRBV28; J gene: TRBJ1-5; clone size: many; D gene: NA; CDR3 DNA: TGTGCCAGCAGTTCCGTATGGAGAACTGGGAATCAGCCCCAGCATTTT; CDR3 protein: CASSSVWRTGNQPQHF
V gene: TRBV24-1; J gene: TRBJ2-3; clone size: few; D gene: NA; CDR3 DNA: TGTGCCACCAGTGCCCTTGGAGTGACAGATACGCAGTATTTT; CDR3 protein: CATSALGVTDTQYF
V gene: TRBV12-3/TRBV12-4; J gene: TRBJ2-3; clone size: many; D gene: NA; CDR3 DNA: TGTGCCAGCAGTTTAGGCCTAGCGCCGGCAGATACGCAGTATTTT; CDR3 protein: CASSLGLAPADTQYF
V gene: TRBV20-1; J gene: TRBJ1-1; clone size: few; D gene: NA; CDR3 DNA: TGCAGTGCCGGGGCCAGGGAGTACACTGAAGCTTTCTTT; CDR3 protein: CSAGAREYTEAFF
V gene: TRBV7-2; J gene: TRBJ2-2; clone size: NA; D gene: TRBD1; CDR3 DNA: TGTGCCAGCAGCTTAGGGACAGGGGTAAAGACCGGGGAGCTGTTTTTT; CDR3 protein: CASSLGTGVKTGELFF